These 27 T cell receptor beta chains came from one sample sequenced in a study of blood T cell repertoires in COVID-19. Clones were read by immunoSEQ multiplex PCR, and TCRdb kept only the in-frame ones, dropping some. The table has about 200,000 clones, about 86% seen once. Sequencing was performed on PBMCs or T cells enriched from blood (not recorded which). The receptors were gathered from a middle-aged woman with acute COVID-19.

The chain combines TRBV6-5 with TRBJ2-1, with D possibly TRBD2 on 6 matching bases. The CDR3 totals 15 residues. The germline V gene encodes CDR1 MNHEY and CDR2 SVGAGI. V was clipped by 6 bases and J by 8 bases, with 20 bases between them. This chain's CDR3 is CASSRGGDLGDEQFF. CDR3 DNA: TGTGCCAGCAGCCGGGGCGGGGACCTGGGTGATGAGCAGTTCTTC.

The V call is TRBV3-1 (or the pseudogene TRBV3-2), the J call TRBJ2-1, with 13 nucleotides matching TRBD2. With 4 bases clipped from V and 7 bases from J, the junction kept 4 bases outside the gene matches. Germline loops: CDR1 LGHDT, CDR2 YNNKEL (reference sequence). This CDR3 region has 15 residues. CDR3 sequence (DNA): TGTGCCAGCAGCCGGACTAGCGGGAGTGGAAATGAGCAGTTCTTC. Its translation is CASSRTSGSGNEQFF.

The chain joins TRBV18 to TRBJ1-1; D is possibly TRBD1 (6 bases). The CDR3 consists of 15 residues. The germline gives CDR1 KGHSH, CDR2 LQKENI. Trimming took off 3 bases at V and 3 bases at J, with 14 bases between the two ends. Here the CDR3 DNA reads TGTGCCAGCTCACCCCTGGGGGCTGGGGACACTGAAGCTTTCTTT. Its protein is CASSPLGAGDTEAFF.

CDR3 nucleotides: TGTGCCAGCAGCAAAGGACTTAACGGGGTCCTAAATTACGAGCAGTACTTC. Protein: CASSKGLNGVLNYEQYF. The chain uses TRBV21-1 and TRBJ2-7; the table assigns TRBD2, which was not confirmed against the DNA. TRBV21-1 has pseudogene status. The CDR3 covers 17 residues.

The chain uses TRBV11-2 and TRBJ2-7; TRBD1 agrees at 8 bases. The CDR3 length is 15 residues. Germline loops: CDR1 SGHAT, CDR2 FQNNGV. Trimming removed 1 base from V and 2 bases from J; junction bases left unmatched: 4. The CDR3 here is CASSLAGGQPYEQYF. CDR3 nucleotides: TGTGCCAGCAGCTTAGCAGGGGGCCAACCCTACGAGCAGTACTTC.

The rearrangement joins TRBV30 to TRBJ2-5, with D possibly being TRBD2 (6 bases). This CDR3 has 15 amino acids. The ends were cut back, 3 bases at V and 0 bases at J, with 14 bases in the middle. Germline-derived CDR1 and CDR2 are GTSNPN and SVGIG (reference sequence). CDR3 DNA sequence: TGTGCCTGGAGGGAACGGAGGGCCCACCAAGAGACCCAGTACTTC. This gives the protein CAWRERRAHQETQYF. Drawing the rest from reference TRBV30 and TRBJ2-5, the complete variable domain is SQTIHQWPATLVQPVGSPLSLECTVEGTSNPNLYWYRQAAGRGLQLLFYSVGIGQISSEVPQNLSASRPQDRQFILSSKKLLLSDSGFYLCAWRERRAHQETQYFGPGTRLLVL.

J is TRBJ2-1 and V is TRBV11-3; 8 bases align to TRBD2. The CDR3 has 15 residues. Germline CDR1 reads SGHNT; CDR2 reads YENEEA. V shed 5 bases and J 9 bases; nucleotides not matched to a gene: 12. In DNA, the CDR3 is TGTGCCAGCAGCCACGGACTAGCTGGGGGGAGTGAGCAGTTCTTC. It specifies CASSHGLAGGSEQFF.

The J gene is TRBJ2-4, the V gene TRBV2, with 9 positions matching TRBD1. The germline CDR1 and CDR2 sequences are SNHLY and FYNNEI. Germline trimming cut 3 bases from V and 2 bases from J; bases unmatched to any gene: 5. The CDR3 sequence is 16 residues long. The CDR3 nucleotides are TGTGCCAGCAGTGAGGGACAGGGAGGTTCCAAAAACATTCAGTACTTC. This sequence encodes CASSEGQGGSKNIQYF.

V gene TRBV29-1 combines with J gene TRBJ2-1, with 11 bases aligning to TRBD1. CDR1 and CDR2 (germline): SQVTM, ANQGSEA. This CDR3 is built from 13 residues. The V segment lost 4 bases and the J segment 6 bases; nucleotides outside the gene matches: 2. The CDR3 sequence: CSVVGTGGNEQFF. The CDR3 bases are TGCAGCGTTGTGGGGACAGGGGGCAATGAGCAGTTCTTC.

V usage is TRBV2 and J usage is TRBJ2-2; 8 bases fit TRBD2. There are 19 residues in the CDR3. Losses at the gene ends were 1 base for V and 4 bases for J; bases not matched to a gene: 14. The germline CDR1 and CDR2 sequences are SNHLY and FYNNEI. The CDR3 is CASSEEVIAGIRTTGELFF. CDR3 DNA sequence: TGTGCCAGCAGTGAAGAGGTGATAGCGGGAATTAGAACCACCGGGGAGCTGTTTTTT.

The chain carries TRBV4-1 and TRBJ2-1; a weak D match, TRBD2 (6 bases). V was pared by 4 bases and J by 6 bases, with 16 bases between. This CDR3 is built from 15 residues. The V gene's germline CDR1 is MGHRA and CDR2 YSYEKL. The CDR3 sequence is CASSPMGLASNEQFF. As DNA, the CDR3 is TGCGCCAGCAGCCCAATGGGCCTAGCGAGCAATGAGCAGTTCTTC.

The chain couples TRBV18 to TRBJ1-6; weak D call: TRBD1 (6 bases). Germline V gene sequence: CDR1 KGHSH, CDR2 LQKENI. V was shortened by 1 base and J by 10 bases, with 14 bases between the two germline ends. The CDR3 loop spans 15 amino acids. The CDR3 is CASSPLAGVQSPLHF. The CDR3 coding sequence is TGTGCCAGCTCACCACTTGCAGGGGTGCAATCACCCCTCCACTTT.

The CDR3 sequence is CAYFPGTSGQETQYF. The DNA for the CDR3 is TGTGCCTATTTCCCCGGGACTAGCGGCCAAGAGACCCAGTACTTC. The chain combines TRBV30 with TRBJ2-5; 11 bases match TRBD2. Looked up from germline, CDR1 is GTSNPN and CDR2 is SVGIG (reference sequence). The V and J ends lost 7 bases and 1 base, in that order; junction bases with no gene match: 8. The CDR3 extends over 15 amino acids.

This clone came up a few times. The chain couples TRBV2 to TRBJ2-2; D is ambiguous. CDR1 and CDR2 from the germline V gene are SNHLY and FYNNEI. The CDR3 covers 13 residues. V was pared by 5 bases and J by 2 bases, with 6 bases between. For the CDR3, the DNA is TGTGCCAGCAGTACAGAAAACACCGGGGAGCTGTTTTTT. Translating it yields CASSTENTGELFF.

The CDR3 loop reads CASSPRKEFYNEQFF. CDR3 nucleotides: TGTGCCAGCTCACCACGCAAGGAGTTCTACAATGAGCAGTTCTTC. The gene calls are TRBV18 and TRBJ2-1; D ambiguous. Germline loops: CDR1 KGHSH, CDR2 LQKENI. V was trimmed by 1 base and J by 3 bases, leaving 10 bases between them. This CDR3 is 15 amino acids long.

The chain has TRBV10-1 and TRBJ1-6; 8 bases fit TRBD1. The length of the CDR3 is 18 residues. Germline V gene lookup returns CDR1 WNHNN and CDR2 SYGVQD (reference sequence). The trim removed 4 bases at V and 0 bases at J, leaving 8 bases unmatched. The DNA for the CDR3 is TGCGCCAGCAGTGGAGGACAGGGTAAAAGCTCCTATAATTCACCCCTCCACTTT. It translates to CASSGGQGKSSYNSPLHF.

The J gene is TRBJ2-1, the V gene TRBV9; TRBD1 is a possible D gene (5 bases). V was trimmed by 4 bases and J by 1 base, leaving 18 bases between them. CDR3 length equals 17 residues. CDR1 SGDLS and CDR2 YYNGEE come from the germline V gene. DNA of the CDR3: TGTGCCAGCAGCTCGGGCAGGGTCCCGGAGTCCTACAATGAGCAGTTCTTC. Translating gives CASSSGRVPESYNEQFF.

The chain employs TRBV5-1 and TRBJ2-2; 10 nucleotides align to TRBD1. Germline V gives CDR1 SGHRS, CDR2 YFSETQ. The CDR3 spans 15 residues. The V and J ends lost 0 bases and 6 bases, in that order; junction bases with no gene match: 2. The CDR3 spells CASSLAGTGAGELFF. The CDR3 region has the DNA TGCGCCAGCAGCTTGGCCGGGACAGGGGCCGGGGAGCTGTTTTTT. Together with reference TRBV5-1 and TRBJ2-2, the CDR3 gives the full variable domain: KAGVTQTPRYLIKTRGQQVTLSCSPISGHRSVSWYQQTPGQGLQFLFEYFSETQRNKGNFPGRFSGRQFSNSRSEMNVSTLELGDSALYLCASSLAGTGAGELFFGEGSRLTVL.

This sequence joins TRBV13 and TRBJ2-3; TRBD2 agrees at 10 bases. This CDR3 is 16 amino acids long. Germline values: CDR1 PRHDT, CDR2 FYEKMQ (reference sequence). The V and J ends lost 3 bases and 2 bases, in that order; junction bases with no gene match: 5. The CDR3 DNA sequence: TGTGCCAGCAGCTTCACCCTAGCGGGGGTCACAGATACGCAGTATTTT. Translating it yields CASSFTLAGVTDTQYF.

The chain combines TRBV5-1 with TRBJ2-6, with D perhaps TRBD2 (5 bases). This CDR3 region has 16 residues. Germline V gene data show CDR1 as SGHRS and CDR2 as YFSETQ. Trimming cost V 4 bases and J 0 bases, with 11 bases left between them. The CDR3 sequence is CASSPTTRSGANVLTF. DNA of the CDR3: TGCGCCAGCAGCCCGACTACCCGCTCTGGGGCCAACGTCCTGACTTTC.

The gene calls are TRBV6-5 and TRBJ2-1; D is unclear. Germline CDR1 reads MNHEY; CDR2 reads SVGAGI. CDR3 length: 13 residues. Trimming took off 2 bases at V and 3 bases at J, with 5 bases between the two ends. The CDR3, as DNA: TGTGCCAGCAGTTACCGCTACTACAATGAGCAGTTCTTC. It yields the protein CASSYRYYNEQFF.

The CDR3 nucleotides read TGTGCCACCAGCGGTACACCGGGACAGCCCTATCAGCCCCAGCATTTT. Its translation: CATSGTPGQPYQPQHF. This rearrangement joins TRBV15 to TRBJ1-5; 7 bases line up with TRBD1. This CDR3 has 16 residues. Germline V gene lookup returns CDR1 LNHNV and CDR2 YYDKDF (reference sequence). J gave up 5 bases and V 5 bases, and 12 bases lay outside the gene matches.

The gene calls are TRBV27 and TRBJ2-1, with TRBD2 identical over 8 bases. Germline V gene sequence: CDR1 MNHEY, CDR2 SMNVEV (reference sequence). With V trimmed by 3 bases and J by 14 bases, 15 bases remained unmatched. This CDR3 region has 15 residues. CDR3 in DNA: TGTGCCAGCAGTTTCTGGGGACTAGGGGTAGGACTGAAGTTCTTC. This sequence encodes CASSFWGLGVGLKFF.

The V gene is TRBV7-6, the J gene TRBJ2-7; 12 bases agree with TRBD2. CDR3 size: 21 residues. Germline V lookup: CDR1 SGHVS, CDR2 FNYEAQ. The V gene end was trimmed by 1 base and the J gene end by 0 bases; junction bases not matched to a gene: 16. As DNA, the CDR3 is TGTGCCAGCAGCTTAGGCCCTCGGACTAGCGGGGCGGGGGGTTTCTCCTACGAGCAGTACTTC. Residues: CASSLGPRTSGAGGFSYEQYF.

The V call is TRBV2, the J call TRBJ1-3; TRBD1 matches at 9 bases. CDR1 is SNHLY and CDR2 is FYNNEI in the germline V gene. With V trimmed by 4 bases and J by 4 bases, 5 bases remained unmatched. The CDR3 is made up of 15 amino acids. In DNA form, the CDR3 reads TGTGCCAGCAGTGCTCTGACAGGGGGAGGAAACACCATATATTTT. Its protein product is CASSALTGGGNTIYF. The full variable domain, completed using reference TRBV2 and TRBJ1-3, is EPEVTQTPSHQVTQMGQEVILRCVPISNHLYFYWYRQILGQKVEFLVSFYNNEISEKSEIFDDQFSVERPDGSNFTLKIRSTKLEDSAMYFCASSALTGGGNTIYFGEGSWLTVV.

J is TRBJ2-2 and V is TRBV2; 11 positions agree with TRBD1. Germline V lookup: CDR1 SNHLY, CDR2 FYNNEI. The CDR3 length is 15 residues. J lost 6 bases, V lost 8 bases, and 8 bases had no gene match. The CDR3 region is CASERDRGGAGELFF. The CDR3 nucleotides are TGTGCCAGCGAAAGGGACAGGGGGGGCGCCGGGGAGCTGTTTTTT.

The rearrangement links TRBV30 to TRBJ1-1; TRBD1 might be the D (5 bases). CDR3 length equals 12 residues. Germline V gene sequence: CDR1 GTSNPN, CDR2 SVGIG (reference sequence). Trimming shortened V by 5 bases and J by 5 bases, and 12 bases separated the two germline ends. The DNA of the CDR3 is TGTGCCTGGGGCAGCGGGGGGACTGAAGCTTTCTTT. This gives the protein CAWGSGGTEAFF.